The next 12 T cell receptor beta chains were all read from a single sample in a study of T cell repertoires in ileal Crohn's disease. Sequencing used immunoSEQ multiplex PCR; TCRdb keeps in-frame clones, though not all of them. The sample gives around 9,000 clones, around 77% of which show up once; less than 5% is in the top ten. Sequenced material: ileal tissue. Receptors originate from an adult with Crohn's disease.

The V gene is TRBV7-3, the J gene TRBJ1-2, with D possibly being TRBD1 (5 bases). V was clipped by 1 base and J by 3 bases, with 12 bases between them. The CDR3 has 15 residues. CDR1 and CDR2 from the germline V gene are SGHTA and FQGTGA. CDR3 sequence (DNA): TGTGCCAGCAGCTTAAGGGGCGGAACCGACTATGGCTACACCTTC. It codes for CASSLRGGTDYGYTF.

This clone has more than one count but fewer than ten. The CDR3 DNA reads TGTGCCAGCAGTCAGTCGGGCGGGACCTACAATGAGCAGTTCTTC. This gives the protein CASSQSGGTYNEQFF. This sequence joins TRBV25-1 and TRBJ2-1, with D tentatively TRBD2 (6 bases). Per germline, CDR1 MGHDK and CDR2 SYGVNS. V dropped 5 bases and J dropped 2 bases, with 13 bases sitting between them. The CDR3 runs 15 residues.

The chain uses TRBV11-2 and TRBJ1-1; 9 nucleotides align to TRBD1. With V trimmed by 0 bases and J by 5 bases, 7 bases remained unmatched. CDR3 size: 16 residues. CDR1 is SGHAT and CDR2 is FQNNGV in the germline V gene. CDR3 nucleotides: TGTGCCAGCAGCTTAGATCTAGGACAGGGGAGTACTGAAGCTTTCTTT. As protein: CASSLDLGQGSTEAFF.

The chain uses TRBV7-2 and TRBJ1-2, with D possibly matching TRBD1 (6 bases). Trimming cost V 5 bases and J 1 base, with 20 bases left between them. The CDR3 has 17 residues. CDR1 and CDR2 (germline): SGHTA, FQGNSA. The CDR3 sequence is CASSQSWSGGFNYGYTF. CDR3 coding DNA: TGTGCCAGCAGCCAGTCGTGGTCGGGGGGCTTTAACTATGGCTACACCTTC. Looking up the rest from reference TRBV7-2 and TRBJ1-2 gives the full variable domain: GAGVSQSPSNKVTEKGKDVELRCDPISGHTALYWYRQSLGQGLEFLIYFQGNSAPDKSGLPSDRFSAERTGGSVSTLTIQRTQQEDSAVYLCASSQSWSGGFNYGYTFGSGTRLTVV.

CDR3 in DNA: TGTGCCAGTAACCCGGGGGGGGCGGGCGGCCCGAACACCGGGGAGCTGTTTTTT. Protein product: CASNPGGAGGPNTGELFF. This chain links TRBV19 with TRBJ2-2, with 8 bases lining up with TRBD2. V lost 7 bases and J lost 0; bases outside the gene matches: 13. CDR3 size: 18 residues. The germline gives CDR1 LNHDA, CDR2 SQIVND (reference sequence).

The chain couples TRBV11-1 to TRBJ2-7; 14 bases fit TRBD2. The CDR3 covers 16 residues. V was clipped by 4 bases and J by 3 bases; unmatched bases: 5. In germline, CDR1 is SGHAT, CDR2 FQDESV (reference sequence). In DNA, the CDR3 is TGTGCCAGCAGCTCTCCGGGACTAGCGGGAGTCTACGAGCAGTACTTC. This codes for CASSSPGLAGVYEQYF.

The chain carries TRBV5-4 and TRBJ2-7, with D unclear. V lost 0 bases and J lost 5, with 9 bases in between. The CDR3 has 13 residues. CDR1 is SGHNT and CDR2 is YYREEE in the germline V gene (reference sequence). The CDR3 loop reads CASSLVGGHEQYF. The CDR3 nucleotides are TGTGCCAGCAGCTTGGTTGGTGGCCACGAGCAGTACTTC.

The chain couples TRBV5-1 to TRBJ2-5; D may be TRBD2 (7 bases). Germline CDR1 reads SGHRS; CDR2 reads YFSETQ. V shed 4 bases and J shed 1 base, with 20 bases lying between them. The CDR3 runs to 17 residues. CDR3 in amino acids: CASSPTSGGYGQETQYF. For the CDR3, the DNA is TGCGCCAGCAGCCCGACGTCGGGGGGCTACGGCCAAGAGACCCAGTACTTC.

In its sample, this clone ranks as medium-sized (0.01 to 0.1%). Distinct nucleotide sequences in the sample also encode this CDR3. The V gene is TRBV11-2, the J gene TRBJ1-1; D ambiguous. This CDR3 is built from 13 residues. V gave up 1 base and J gave up 4 bases, with 7 bases separating them. The germline gives CDR1 SGHAT, CDR2 FQNNGV. This chain's CDR3 is CASSLVTGTEAFF. The DNA of the CDR3 is TGTGCCAGCAGCTTAGTTACGGGCACTGAAGCTTTCTTT.

This clone was counted a few times. The J gene is TRBJ2-5, the V gene TRBV6-6; the match to TRBD2 covers 10 bases. This CDR3 has 14 amino acids. CDR1 MNHNY and CDR2 SVGAGI come from the germline V gene (reference sequence). The V gene end was trimmed by 5 bases and the J gene end by 4 bases; junction bases not matched to a gene: 4. The CDR3 DNA follows: TGTGCCAGCAGTAGGGCTAGCGGGAGAGAGACCCAGTACTTC. Its translation is CASSRASGRETQYF.

The chain uses TRBV7-3 and TRBJ1-1, with 12 bases that match TRBD1. Germline V CDR1 and CDR2: SGHTA, FQGTGA. V lost 2 bases to trimming and J lost 1 base; unmatched junction nucleotides: 5. CDR3 length: 17 amino acids. CDR3 nucleotide sequence: TGTGCCAGCAGCTTATGGGACAGGGGGCGAGGGAACACTGAAGCTTTCTTT. Protein: CASSLWDRGRGNTEAFF.

This sequence joins TRBV29-1 and TRBJ2-1, with TRBD1 as a possible D gene (6 bases). Germline-derived CDR1 and CDR2 are SQVTM and ANQGSEA. V was clipped by 0 bases and J by 8 bases, with 20 bases between them. The CDR3 sequence is 16 residues long. CDR3 protein: CSVEDPWGRGVDEQFF. CDR3 nucleotide sequence: TGCAGCGTTGAAGACCCTTGGGGGCGCGGAGTGGATGAGCAGTTCTTC.